This T cell receptor beta chain was captured by sequencing in a study of Ad26.COV2.S vaccination and SARS-CoV-2 variants. Overall study: Dosing was one shot or two shots 56 days apart.

Findings of the study overall: Placebo recipients and vaccine recipients were similar in non-spike TCR breadth. Using TCR breadth and depth analyses may have led to underestimated total T cell responses.

Treatment defined: about 20 received Ad26.COV2.S at low or high dose, single or two shots; a few received placebo; per-sample allocation not given. Sampling happened 63 days after the first vaccine or placebo injection. With V trimmed by 1 base and J by 5 bases, 4 bases remained unmatched. The CDR3 has 15 amino acids. Germline CDR1 is SGDLS and CDR2 is YYNGEE. As regards this clone: Antigen unknown.

Only in-frame clones appear in the TCRdb table, and some are missing; sequencing was by immunoSEQ multiplex PCR. The repertoire holds about half a million clones, with about nine tenths as singletons. The sample consisted of peripheral blood, taken in a trial of Ad26.COV2.S vaccine versus placebo. The source is a person between 18 and 60 years old who received the Ad26.COV2.S COVID-19 vaccine or a placebo. This chain joins TRBV9 and TRBJ2-1; 9 bases agree with TRBD1. CDR3 sequence (DNA): TGTGCCAGCAGCGTAACTGGGACAGGGAACAATGAGCAGTTCTTC. Its translation is CASSVTGTGNNEQFF. The full variable domain, completed using reference TRBV9 and TRBJ2-1, is DSGVTQTPKHLITATGQRVTLRCSPRSGDLSVYWYQQSLDQGLQFLIQYYNGEERAKGNILERFSAQQFPDLHSELNLSSLELGDSALYFCASSVTGTGNNEQFFGPGTRLTVL.